This T cell receptor beta chain was sequenced in a study of blood T cell repertoires in COVID-19. Study as a whole: Samples representing acute and convalescent COVID-19 were sourced from the United States, Italy and Spain. Sources were T cells, B-cell-depleted T cells, or PBMCs; the material itself was cDNA or gDNA.

CDR1 and CDR2 (germline): SGHRS, YFSETQ. This CDR3 comprises 15 residues. Trimming removed 0 bases at V and 4 bases at J, with 13 bases between. Authors' analysis steps: Amplifying reference gene primers gave estimates of nucleated cell counts. Clones were sequenced by immunoSEQ multiplex PCR, and TCRdb holds only the in-frame ones, with some missing. V, J and clone size were drawn from that table, and D and trimming were deduced from the DNA. The data contain 93,000 or so clones, about 86% of them singletons. The chain employs TRBV5-1 and TRBJ2-5; D gene unclear. Sequencing was performed on peripheral blood. This TCR was sampled from a human donor in a cohort sampled during active COVID-19. As DNA, the CDR3 is TGCGCCAGCAGCTTGGGACTCCATCCACCAGAGACCCAGTACTTC. Protein product: CASSLGLHPPETQYF. The whole variable domain, filled in from reference TRBV5-1 and TRBJ2-5, reads KAGVTQTPRYLIKTRGQQVTLSCSPISGHRSVSWYQQTPGQGLQFLFEYFSETQRNKGNFPGRFSGRQFSNSRSEMNVSTLELGDSALYLCASSLGLHPPETQYFGPGTRLLVL.